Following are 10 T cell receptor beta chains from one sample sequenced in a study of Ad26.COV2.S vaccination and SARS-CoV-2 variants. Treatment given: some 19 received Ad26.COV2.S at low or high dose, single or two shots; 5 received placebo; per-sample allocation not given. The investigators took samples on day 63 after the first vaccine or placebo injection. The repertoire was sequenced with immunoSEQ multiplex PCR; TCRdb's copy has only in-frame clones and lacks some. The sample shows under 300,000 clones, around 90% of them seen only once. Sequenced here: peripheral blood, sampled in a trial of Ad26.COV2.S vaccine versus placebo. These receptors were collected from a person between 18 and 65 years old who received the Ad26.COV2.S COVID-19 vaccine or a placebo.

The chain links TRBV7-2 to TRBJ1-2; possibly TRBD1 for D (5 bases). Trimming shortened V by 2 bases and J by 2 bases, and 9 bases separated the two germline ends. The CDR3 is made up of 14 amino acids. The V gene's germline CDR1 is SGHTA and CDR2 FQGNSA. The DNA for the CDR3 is TGTGCCAGCAGCTTATACAAGGGGAACTATGGCTACACCTTC. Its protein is CASSLYKGNYGYTF.

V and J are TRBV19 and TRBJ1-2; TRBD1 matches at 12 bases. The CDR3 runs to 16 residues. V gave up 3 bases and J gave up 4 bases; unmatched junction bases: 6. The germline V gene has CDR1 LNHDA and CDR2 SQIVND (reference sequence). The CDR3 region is CASSISRGQGAYGYTF. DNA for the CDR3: TGTGCCAGTAGTATTTCTAGGGGACAGGGGGCCTATGGCTACACCTTC. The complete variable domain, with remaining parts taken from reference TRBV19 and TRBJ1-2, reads DGGITQSPKYLFRKEGQNVTLSCEQNLNHDAMYWYRQDPGQGLRLIYYSQIVNDFQKGDIAEGYSVSREKKESFPLTVTSAQKNPTAFYLCASSISRGQGAYGYTFGSGTRLTVV.

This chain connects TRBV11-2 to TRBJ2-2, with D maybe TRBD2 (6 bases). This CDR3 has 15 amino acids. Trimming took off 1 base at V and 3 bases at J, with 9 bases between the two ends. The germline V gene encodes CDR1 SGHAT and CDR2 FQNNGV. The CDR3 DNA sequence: TGTGCCAGCAGCTTAGGGTGGAGGGACACCGGGGAGCTGTTTTTT. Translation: CASSLGWRDTGELFF.

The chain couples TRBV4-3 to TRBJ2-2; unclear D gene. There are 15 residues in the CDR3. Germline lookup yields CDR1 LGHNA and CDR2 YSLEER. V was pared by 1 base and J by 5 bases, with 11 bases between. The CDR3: CASSQGRMGTGELFF. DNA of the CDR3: TGCGCCAGCAGCCAAGGCAGGATGGGGACCGGGGAGCTGTTTTTT.

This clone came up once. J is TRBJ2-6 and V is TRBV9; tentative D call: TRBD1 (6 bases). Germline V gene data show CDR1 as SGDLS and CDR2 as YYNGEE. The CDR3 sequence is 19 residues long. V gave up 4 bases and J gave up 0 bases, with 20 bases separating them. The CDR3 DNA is TGTGCCAGCAGCCCCCGCCCCGGACAGATGTCCTCTGGGGCCAACGTCCTGACTTTC. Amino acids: CASSPRPGQMSSGANVLTF.

The CDR3 sequence is CASSYSRYGGKNIQYF. The CDR3 region has the DNA TGTGCCAGCAGTTACTCGAGGTATGGAGGCAAAAACATTCAGTACTTC. The rearrangement joins TRBV6-5 to TRBJ2-4; D perhaps matches TRBD2 (5 bases). V shed 0 bases and J shed 3 bases, with 12 bases lying between them. This CDR3 has 16 amino acids. CDR1 MNHEY and CDR2 SVGAGI come from the germline V gene.

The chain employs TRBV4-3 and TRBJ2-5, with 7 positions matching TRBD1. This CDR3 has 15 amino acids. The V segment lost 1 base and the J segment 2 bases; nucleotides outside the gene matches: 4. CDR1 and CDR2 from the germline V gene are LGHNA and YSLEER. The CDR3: CASSQVGQVQETQYF. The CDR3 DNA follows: TGCGCCAGCAGCCAAGTCGGACAGGTGCAAGAGACCCAGTACTTC.

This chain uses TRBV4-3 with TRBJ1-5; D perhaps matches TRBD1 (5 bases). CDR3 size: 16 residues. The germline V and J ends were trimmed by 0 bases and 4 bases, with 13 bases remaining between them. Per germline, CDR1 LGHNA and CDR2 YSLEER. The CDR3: CASSQDGGLPNQPQHF. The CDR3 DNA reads TGCGCCAGCAGCCAAGACGGGGGTCTCCCAAATCAGCCCCAGCATTTT.

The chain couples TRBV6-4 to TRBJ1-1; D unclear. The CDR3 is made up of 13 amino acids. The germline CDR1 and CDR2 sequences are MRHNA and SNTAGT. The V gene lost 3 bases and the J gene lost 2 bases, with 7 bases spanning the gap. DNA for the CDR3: TGTGCCAGCAGTGATGCAGCAAACACTGAAGCTTTCTTT. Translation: CASSDAANTEAFF.

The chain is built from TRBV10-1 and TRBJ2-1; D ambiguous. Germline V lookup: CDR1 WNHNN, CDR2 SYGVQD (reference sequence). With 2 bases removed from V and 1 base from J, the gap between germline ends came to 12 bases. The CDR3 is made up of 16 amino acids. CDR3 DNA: TGCGCCAGCAGTGAGCCGAGGCCCCTTTCCTACAATGAGCAGTTCTTC. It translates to CASSEPRPLSYNEQFF.